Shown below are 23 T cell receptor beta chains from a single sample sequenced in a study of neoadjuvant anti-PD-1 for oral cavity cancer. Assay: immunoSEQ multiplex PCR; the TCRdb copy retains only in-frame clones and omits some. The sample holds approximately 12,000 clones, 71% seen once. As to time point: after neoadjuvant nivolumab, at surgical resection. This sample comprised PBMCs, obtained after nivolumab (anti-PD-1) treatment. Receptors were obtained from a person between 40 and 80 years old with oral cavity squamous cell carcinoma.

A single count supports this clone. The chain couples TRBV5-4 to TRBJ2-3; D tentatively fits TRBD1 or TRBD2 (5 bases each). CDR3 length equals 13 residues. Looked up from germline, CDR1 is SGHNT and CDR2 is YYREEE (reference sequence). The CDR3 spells CGSDSGWGDTQYF. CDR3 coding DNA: TGTGGGTCCGACAGCGGATGGGGGGATACGCAGTATTTT.

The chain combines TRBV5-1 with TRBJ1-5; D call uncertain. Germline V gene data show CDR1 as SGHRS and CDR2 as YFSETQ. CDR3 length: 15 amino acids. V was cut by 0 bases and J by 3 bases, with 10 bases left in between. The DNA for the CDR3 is TGCGCCAGCAGCTTGGATCCACAGATCAATCAGCCCCAGCATTTT. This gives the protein CASSLDPQINQPQHF.

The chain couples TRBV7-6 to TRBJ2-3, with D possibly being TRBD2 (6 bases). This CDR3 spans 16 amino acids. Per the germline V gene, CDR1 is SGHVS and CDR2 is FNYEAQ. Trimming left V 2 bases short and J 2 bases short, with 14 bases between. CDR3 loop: CASSLWGDLPTDTQYF. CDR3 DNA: TGTGCCAGCAGCTTATGGGGGGATTTACCCACAGATACGCAGTATTTT.

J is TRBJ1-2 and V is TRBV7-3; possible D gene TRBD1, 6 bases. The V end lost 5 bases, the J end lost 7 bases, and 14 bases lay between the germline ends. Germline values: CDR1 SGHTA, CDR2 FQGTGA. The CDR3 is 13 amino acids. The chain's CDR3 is CASSTTGRGGYTF. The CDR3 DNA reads TGTGCCAGCAGCACAACAGGGAGAGGTGGCTACACCTTC. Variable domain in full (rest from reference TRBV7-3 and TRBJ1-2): GAGVSQTPSNKVTEKGKYVELRCDPISGHTALYWYRQSLGQGPEFLIYFQGTGAADDSGLPNDRFFAVRPEGSVSTLKIQRTERGDSAVYLCASSTTGRGGYTFGSGTRLTVV.

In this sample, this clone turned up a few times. The CDR3 is CASSHLQGRGSYGYTF. In DNA, the CDR3 is TGTGCCAGCAGCCACCTTCAGGGCAGGGGGAGCTATGGCTACACCTTC. V usage is TRBV7-9 and J usage is TRBJ1-2, with TRBD1 matching over 7 bases. Germline CDR1 and CDR2: SEHNR and FQNEAQ (reference sequence). Unmatched junction bases numbered 13, after V lost 5 bases and J lost 4 bases. The CDR3 runs 16 residues.

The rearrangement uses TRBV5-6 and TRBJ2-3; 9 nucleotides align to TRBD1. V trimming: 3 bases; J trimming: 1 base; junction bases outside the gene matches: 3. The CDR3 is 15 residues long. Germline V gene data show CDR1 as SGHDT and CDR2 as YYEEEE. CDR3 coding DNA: TGTGCCAGCAGCTCCCGGGACAGGGGCACAGATACGCAGTATTTT. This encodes CASSSRDRGTDTQYF.

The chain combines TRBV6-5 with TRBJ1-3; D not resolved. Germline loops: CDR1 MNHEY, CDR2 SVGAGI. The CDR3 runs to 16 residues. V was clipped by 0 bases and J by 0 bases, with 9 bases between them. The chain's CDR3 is CASSYSSSSSGNTIYF. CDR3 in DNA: TGTGCCAGCAGTTACTCTTCCTCGAGCTCTGGAAACACCATATATTTT.

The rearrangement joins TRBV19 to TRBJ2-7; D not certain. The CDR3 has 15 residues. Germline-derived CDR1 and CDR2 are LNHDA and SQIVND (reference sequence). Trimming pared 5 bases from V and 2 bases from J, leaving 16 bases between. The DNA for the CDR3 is TGTGCCAGTAGTCCGGACCAATCTCCCCCCTACGAGCAGTACTTC. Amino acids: CASSPDQSPPYEQYF.

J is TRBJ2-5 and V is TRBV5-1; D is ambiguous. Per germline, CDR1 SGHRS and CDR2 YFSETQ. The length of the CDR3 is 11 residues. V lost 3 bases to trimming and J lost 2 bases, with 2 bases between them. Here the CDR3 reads CASSSQETQYF. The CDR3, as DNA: TGCGCCAGCAGCTCTCAAGAGACCCAGTACTTC.

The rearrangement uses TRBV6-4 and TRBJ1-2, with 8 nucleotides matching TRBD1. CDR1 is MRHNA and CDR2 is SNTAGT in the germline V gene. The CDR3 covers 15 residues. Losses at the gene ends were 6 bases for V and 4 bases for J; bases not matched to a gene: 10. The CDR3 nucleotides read TGTGCCAGCAGGCTACAGGGGGAAGGGGCCTATGGCTACACCTTC. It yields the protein CASRLQGEGAYGYTF.

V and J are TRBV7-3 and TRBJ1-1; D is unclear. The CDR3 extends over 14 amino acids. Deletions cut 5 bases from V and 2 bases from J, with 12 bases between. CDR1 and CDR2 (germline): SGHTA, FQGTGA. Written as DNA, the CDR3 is TGTGCCAGCAGCACGTGGGTCGGCAACACTGAAGCTTTCTTT. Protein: CASSTWVGNTEAFF.

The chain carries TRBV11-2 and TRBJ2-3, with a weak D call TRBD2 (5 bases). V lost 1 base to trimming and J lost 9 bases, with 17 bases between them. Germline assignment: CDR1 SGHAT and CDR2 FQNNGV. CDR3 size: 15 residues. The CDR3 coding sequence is TGTGCCAGCAGCTTAGGAGGCCAGGCACTAGTGACGCAGTATTTT. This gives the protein CASSLGGQALVTQYF.

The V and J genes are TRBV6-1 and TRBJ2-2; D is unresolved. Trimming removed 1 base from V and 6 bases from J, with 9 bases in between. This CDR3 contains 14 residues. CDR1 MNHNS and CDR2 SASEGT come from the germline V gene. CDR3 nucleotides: TGTGCCAGCAGTGAAGACACTGCCCCCGGGGAGCTGTTTTTT. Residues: CASSEDTAPGELFF.

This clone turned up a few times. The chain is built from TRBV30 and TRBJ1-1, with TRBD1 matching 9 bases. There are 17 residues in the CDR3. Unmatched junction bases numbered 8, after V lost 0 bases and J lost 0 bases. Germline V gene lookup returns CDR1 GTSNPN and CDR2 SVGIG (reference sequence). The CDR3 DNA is TGTGCCTGGAGTGTAAGTAACAGGGGGCCCATGAACACTGAAGCTTTCTTT. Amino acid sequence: CAWSVSNRGPMNTEAFF.

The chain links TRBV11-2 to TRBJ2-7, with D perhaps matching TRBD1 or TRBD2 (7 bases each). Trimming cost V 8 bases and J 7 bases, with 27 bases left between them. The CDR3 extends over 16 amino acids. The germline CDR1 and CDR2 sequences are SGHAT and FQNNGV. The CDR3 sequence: CASRPWGGQMAGEQYF. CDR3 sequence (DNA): TGTGCCAGCCGCCCGTGGGGGGGACAGATGGCGGGAGAGCAGTACTTC.

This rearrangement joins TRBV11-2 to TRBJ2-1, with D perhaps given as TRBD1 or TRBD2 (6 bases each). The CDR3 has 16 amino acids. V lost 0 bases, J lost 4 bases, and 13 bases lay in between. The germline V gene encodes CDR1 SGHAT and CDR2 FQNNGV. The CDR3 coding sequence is TGTGCCAGCAGCTTAGATTTAGGGGGGAGTTACAATGAGCAGTTCTTC. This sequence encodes CASSLDLGGSYNEQFF.

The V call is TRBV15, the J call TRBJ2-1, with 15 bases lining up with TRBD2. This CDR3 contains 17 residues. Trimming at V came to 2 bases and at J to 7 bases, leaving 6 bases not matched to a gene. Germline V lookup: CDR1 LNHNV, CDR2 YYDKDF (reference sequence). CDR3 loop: CATSRLRTSGGVNEQFF. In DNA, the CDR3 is TGTGCCACCAGCAGACTCCGGACTAGCGGGGGGGTGAATGAGCAGTTCTTC.

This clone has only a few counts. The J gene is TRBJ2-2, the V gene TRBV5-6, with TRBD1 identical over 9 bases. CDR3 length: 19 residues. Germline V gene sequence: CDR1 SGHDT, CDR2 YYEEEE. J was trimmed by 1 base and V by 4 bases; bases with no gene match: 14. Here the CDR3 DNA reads TGTGCCAGCAGCCAGATCTCATACAGGGACAGGGAGAACACCGGGGAGCTGTTTTTT. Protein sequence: CASSQISYRDRENTGELFF. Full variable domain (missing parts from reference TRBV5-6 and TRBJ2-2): DAGVTQSPTHLIKTRGQQVTLRCSPKSGHDTVSWYQQALGQGPQFIFQYYEEEERQRGNFPDRFSGHQFPNYSSELNVNALLLGDSALYLCASSQISYRDRENTGELFFGEGSRLTVL.

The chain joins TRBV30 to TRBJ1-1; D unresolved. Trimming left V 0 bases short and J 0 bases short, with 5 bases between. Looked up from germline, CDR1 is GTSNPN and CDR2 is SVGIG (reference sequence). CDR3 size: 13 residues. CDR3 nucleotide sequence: TGTGCCTGGAGTGTGGGCTTGAACACTGAAGCTTTCTTT. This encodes CAWSVGLNTEAFF.

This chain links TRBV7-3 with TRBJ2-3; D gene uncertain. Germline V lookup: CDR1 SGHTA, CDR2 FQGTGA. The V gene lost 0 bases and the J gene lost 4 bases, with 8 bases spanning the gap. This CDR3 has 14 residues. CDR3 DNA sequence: TGTGCCAGCAGCTTAACTGGAAAGGCAGATACGCAGTATTTT. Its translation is CASSLTGKADTQYF.

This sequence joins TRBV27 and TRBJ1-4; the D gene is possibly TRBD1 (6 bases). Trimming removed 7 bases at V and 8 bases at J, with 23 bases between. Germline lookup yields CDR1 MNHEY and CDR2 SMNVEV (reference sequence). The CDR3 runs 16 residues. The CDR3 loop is CASTTGYPRMREKLFF. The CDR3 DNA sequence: TGTGCCAGCACAACAGGGTACCCTCGAATGAGGGAAAAACTGTTTTTT.

The CDR3 bases are TGTGCCAGCAGCTACGGTTGGGGGCAGTGGGGCTACACCTTC. Its protein is CASSYGWGQWGYTF. The chain carries TRBV5-8 and TRBJ1-2; TRBD1 might be the D (6 bases). The CDR3 loop spans 14 amino acids. The ends were cut back, 3 bases at V and 8 bases at J, with 17 bases in the middle. Germline V gene sequence: CDR1 SGHTS, CDR2 YDEGEE.

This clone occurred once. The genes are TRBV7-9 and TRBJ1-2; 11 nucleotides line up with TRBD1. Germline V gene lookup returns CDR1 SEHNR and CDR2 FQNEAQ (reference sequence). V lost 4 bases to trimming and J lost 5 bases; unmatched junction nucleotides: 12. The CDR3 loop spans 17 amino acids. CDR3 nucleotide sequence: TGTGCCAGCAGCTCCGGGACAGGGGGTGTTATTTCGTATGGCTACACCTTC. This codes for CASSSGTGGVISYGYTF.